This T cell receptor (beta chain) was sequenced in a study of blood T cell repertoires in COVID-19. This CDR3 has 14 amino acids. V lost 2 bases and J lost 0, with 5 bases in between. In germline, CDR1 is SGHDN, CDR2 FVKESK. This clone was detected once. Sequencing was performed with immunoSEQ multiplex PCR; in TCRdb, only in-frame clones are kept and a portion is missing. This sample yields over 150,000 clones, of which 83% are seen a single time; roughly 2% belongs to the top ten. The sequence was obtained from a woman older than 75 with acute or convalescent COVID-19. The chain combines TRBV14 with TRBJ1-3, with unresolved D. The sequenced sample was peripheral blood. In DNA form, the CDR3 reads TGTGCCAGCAGCCAAATCAACTCTGGAAACACCATATATTTT. Translating gives CASSQINSGNTIYF.